This T cell receptor beta chain stems from a study of CD8 T cells in ankylosing spondylitis. General study results and limits: A TCR beta motif of eight or nine highly homologous variants seemed to mark ankylosing spondylitis blood.

This clonotype was observed a handful of times. The antigen is undetermined. From germline, CDR1 is MNHEY and CDR2 SMNVEV (reference sequence). The CDR3 runs to 17 residues. The V end lost 5 bases, the J end lost 4 bases, and 23 bases lay between the germline ends. 5'-RACE, quantitative and with molecular barcodes, yielded the TCR beta libraries. TCRdb reanalysed the 5' RACE reads using MiXCR and keeps one entry per CDR3 protein. The sample has 220,000 or so distinct CDR3 sequences, 15% to 20% seen once. Material: blood, either unsorted or a sorted T cell fraction (not recorded which). This sequence originates from a male donor with ankylosing spondylitis. This chain links TRBV27 with TRBJ1-2; the D gene is possibly TRBD1 (6 bases). In nucleotides, the CDR3 is TGTGCCAGCAGTCCACTACAGGGACCTCTTGCGGGCTATGGCTACACCTTC. Its translation is CASSPLQGPLAGYGYTF.